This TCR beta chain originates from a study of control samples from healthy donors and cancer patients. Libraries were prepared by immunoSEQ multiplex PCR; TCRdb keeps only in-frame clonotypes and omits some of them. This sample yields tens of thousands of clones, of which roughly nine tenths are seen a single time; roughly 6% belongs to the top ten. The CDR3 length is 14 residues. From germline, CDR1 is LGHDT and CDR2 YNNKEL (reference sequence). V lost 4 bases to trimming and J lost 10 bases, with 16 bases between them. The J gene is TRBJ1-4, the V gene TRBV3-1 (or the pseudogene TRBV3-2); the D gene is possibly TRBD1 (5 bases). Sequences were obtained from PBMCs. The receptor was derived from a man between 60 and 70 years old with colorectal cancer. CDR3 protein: CASSPIRAPGKLFF. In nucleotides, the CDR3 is TGTGCCAGCAGCCCAATCAGGGCGCCTGGAAAACTGTTTTTT.